This paragraph covers one T cell receptor beta chain sequence. The data were taken from a study of shared clonotypes between healthy human individuals. The CDR3 spans 16 residues. V was clipped by 1 base and J by 0 bases, with 11 bases between them. Germline CDR1 and CDR2: MNHNY and SVGAGI (reference sequence). Profiling relied on immunoSEQ multiplex PCR, and the TCRdb table lists in-frame clones only, not all of them. The repertoire holds 2 million to 3 million clones, with 93% as singletons. The investigators split CD4+ cells into a CD45RA+ naive subset and a CD45RA-negative memory subset. V gene TRBV6-6 combines with J gene TRBJ2-3, with D possibly called TRBD1 or TRBD2 (5 bases each). The sequenced sample consisted of naive CD4+ T cells from PBMCs. As to subset: CD45RA+ positively selected. This receptor was taken from a man aged 18 to 30 in good health. Some clones in this sample may be carry-over from other donors' samples. The CDR3 bases are TGTGCCAGCAGTTACTTTCTCCGGGACAGCACAGATACGCAGTATTTT. It is translated as CASSYFLRDSTDTQYF.